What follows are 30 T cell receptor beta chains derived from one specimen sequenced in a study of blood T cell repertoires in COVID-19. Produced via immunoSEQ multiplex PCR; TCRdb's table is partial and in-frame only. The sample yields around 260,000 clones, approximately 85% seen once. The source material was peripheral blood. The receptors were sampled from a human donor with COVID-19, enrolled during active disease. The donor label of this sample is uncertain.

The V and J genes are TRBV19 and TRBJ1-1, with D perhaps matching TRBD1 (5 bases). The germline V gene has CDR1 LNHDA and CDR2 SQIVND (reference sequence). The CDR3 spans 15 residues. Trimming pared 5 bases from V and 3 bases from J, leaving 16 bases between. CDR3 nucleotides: TGTGCCAGTAGTTCTCAAGACAGCGAATACACTGAAGCTTTCTTT. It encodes CASSSQDSEYTEAFF.

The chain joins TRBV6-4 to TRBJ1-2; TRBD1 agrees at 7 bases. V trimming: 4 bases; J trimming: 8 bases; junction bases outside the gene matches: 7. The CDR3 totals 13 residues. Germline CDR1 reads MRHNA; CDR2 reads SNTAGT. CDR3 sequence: CASSVETGHGYTF. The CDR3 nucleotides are TGTGCCAGCAGTGTGGAGACAGGGCACGGCTACACCTTC.

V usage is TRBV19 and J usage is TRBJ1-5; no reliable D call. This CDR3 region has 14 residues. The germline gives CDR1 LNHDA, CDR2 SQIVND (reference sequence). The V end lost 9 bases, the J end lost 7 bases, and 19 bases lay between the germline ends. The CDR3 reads CASRGPGSGQPQHF. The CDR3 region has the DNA TGTGCCAGCCGAGGACCCGGGAGCGGGCAGCCCCAGCATTTT.

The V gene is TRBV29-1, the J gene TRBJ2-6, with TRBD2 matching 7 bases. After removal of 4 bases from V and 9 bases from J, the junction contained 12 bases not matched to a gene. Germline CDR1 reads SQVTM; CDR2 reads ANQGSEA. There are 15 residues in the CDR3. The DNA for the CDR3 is TGCAGCGTTGGGCAAGGACTAGTCGGAGGCAACGTCCTGACTTTC. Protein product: CSVGQGLVGGNVLTF.

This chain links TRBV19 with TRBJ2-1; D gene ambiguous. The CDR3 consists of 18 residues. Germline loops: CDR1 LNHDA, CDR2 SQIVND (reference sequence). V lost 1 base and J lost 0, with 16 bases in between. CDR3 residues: CASSIALSRPSSYNEQFF. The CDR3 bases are TGTGCCAGTAGTATAGCTCTCTCGCGCCCGAGCTCCTACAATGAGCAGTTCTTC.

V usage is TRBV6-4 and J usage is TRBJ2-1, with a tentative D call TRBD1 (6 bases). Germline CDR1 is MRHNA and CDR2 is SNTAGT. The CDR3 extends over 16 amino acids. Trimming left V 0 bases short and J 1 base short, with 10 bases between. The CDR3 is CASSDSAGVSYNEQFF. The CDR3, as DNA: TGTGCCAGCAGTGACTCTGCAGGGGTGTCCTACAATGAGCAGTTCTTC.

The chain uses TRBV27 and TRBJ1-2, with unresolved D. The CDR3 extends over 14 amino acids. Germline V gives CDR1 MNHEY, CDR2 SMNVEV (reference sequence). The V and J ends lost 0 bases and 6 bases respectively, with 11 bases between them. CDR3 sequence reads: CASSLSVAMHGYTF. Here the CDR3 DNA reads TGTGCCAGCAGTTTATCAGTGGCCATGCATGGCTACACCTTC.

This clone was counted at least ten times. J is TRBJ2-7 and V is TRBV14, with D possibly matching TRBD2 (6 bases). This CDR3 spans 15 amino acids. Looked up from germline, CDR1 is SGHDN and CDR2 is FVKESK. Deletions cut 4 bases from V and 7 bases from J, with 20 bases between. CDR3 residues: CASSPWGLRPGEQYF. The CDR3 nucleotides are TGTGCCAGCAGCCCCTGGGGACTCAGACCCGGGGAGCAGTACTTC.

The CDR3: CASSPGQQYDEQFF. The CDR3 nucleotides read TGTGCCAGCAGCCCCGGACAGCAGTACGATGAGCAGTTCTTC. The J gene is TRBJ2-1, the V gene TRBV11-3, with a possible D match to TRBD1 (6 bases). Trimming took off 5 bases at V and 8 bases at J, with 16 bases between the two ends. Per the germline V gene, CDR1 is SGHNT and CDR2 is YENEEA. There are 14 residues in the CDR3. Full variable domain (outside the CDR3, taken from reference TRBV11-3 and TRBJ2-1): EAGVVQSPRYKIIEKKQPVAFWCNPISGHNTLYWYLQNLGQGPELLIRYENEEAVDDSQLPKDRFSAERLKGVDSTLKIQPAELGDSAVYLCASSPGQQYDEQFFGPGTRLTVL.

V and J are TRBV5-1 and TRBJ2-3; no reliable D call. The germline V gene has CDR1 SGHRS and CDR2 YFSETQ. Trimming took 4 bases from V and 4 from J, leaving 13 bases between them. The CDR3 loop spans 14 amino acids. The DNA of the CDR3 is TGCGCCAGCAGCCCCACGGGTGGGTCAGATACGCAGTATTTT. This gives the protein CASSPTGGSDTQYF.

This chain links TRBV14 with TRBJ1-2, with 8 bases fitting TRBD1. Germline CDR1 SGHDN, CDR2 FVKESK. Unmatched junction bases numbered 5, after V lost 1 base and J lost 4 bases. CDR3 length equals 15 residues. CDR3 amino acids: CASSQGRGRTYGYTF. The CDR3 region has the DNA TGTGCCAGCAGCCAAGGCAGGGGGCGCACCTATGGCTACACCTTC.

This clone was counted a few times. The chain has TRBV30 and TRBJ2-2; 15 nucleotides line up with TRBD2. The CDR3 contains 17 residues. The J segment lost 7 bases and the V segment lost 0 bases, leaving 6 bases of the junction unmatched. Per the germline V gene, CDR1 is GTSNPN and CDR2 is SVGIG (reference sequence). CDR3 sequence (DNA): TGTGCCTGGAGTGTGGGACTAGCGGGAGGAAGAGGCGGGGAGCTGTTTTTT. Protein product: CAWSVGLAGGRGGELFF.

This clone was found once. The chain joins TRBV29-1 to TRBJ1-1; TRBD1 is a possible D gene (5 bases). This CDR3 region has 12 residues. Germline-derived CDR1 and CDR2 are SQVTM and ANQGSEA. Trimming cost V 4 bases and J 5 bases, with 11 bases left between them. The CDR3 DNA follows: TGCAGCGTTGTCGGCTCAGGGACTGAAGCTTTCTTT. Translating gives CSVVGSGTEAFF.

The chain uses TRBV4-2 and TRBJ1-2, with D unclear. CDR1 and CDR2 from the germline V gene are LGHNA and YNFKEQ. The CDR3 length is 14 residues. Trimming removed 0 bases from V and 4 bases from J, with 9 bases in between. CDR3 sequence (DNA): TGTGCCAGCAGCCAAGATCGGGGTGTCTATGGCTACACCTTC. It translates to CASSQDRGVYGYTF.

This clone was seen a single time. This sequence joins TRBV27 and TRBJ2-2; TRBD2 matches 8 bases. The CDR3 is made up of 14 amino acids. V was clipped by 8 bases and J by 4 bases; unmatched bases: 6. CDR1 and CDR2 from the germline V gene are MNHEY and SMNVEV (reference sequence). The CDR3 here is CASGGTRITGELFF. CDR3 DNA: TGTGCCAGCGGCGGGACTAGAATCACCGGGGAGCTGTTTTTT.

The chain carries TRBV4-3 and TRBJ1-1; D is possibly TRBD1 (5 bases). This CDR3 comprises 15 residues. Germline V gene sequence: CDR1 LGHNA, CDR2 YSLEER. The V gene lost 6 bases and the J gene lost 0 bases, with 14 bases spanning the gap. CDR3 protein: CASRPRQSMNTEAFF. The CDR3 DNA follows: TGCGCCAGCAGACCTCGACAGAGCATGAACACTGAAGCTTTCTTT.

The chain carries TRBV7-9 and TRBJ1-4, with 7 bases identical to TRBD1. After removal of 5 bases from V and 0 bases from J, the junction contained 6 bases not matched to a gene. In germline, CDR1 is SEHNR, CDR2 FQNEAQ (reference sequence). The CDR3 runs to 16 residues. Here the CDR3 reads CASSTGQSATNEKLFF. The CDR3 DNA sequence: TGTGCCAGCAGCACGGGACAGTCTGCAACTAATGAAAAACTGTTTTTT.

DNA of the CDR3: TGTGCCAGCAGCGTAACGGTACTTGACACAGGAGATACGCAGTATTTT. It codes for CASSVTVLDTGDTQYF. V is TRBV9 and J is TRBJ2-3, with D possibly matching TRBD1 (5 bases). Germline V lookup: CDR1 SGDLS, CDR2 YYNGEE. This CDR3 is built from 16 residues. Trimming pared 1 base from V and 5 bases from J, leaving 17 bases between.

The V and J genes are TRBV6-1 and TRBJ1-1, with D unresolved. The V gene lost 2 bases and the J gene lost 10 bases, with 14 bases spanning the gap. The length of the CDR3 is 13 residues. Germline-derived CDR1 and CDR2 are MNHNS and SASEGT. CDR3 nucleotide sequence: TGTGCCAGCAGTGAATATAGAGGCCCAACAGCTTTCTTT. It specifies CASSEYRGPTAFF.

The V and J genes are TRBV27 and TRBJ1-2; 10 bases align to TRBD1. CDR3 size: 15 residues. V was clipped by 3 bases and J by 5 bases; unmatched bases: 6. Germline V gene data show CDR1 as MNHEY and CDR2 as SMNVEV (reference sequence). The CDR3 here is CASSFSGQGIYGYTF. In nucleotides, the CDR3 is TGTGCCAGCAGTTTTTCGGGACAGGGGATATATGGCTACACCTTC.

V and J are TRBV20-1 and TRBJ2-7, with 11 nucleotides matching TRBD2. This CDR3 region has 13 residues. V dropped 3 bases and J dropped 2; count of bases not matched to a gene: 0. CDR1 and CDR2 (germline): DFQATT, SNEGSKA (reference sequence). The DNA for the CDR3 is TGCAGTGCTAGTAGCGGGAGGGCCTACGAGCAGTACTTC. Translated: CSASSGRAYEQYF.

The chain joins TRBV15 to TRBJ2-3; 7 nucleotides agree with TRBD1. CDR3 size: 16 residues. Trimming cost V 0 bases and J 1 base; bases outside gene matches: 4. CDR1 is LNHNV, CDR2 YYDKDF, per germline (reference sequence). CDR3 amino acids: CATSRDRTGGTDTQYF. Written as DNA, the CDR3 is TGTGCCACCAGCAGAGATCGAACAGGGGGCACAGATACGCAGTATTTT.

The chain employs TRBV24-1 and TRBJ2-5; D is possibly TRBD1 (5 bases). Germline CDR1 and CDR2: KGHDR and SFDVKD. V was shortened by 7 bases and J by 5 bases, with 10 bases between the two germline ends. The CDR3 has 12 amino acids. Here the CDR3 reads CATRGDSETQYF. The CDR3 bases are TGTGCCACCAGAGGGGATAGTGAGACCCAGTACTTC.

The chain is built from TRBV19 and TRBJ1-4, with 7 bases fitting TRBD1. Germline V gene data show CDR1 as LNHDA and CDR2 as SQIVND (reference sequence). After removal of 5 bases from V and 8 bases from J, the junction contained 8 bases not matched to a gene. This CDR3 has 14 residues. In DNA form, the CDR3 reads TGTGCCAGTAGTCCGTACAGGGGTCGAGAAAAACTGTTTTTT. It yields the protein CASSPYRGREKLFF.

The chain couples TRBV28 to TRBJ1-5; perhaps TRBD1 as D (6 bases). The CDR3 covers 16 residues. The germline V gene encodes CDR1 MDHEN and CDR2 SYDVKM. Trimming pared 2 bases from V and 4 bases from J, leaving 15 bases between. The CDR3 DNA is TGTGCCAGCAGTTTAATACAGGGCCGTTATAATCAGCCCCAGCATTTT. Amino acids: CASSLIQGRYNQPQHF.

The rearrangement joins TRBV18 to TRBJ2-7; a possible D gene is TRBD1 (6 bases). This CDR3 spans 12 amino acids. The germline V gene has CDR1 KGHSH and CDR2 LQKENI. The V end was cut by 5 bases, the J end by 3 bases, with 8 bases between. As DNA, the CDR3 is TGTGCCAGCTCAGCGGACAGCTACGAGCAGTACTTC. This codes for CASSADSYEQYF.

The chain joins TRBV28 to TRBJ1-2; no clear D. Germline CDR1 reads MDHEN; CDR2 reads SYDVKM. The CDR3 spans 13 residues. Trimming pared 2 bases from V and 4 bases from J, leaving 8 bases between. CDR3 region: CASSLAEAYGYTF. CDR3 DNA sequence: TGTGCCAGCAGTTTAGCCGAGGCCTATGGCTACACCTTC.

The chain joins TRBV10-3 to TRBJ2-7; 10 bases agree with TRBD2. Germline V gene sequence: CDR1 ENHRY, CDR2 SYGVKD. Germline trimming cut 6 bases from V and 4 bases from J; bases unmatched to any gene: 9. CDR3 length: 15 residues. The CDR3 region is CAIRPSGRHEYEQYF. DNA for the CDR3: TGTGCCATCAGACCTAGCGGGAGACACGAATACGAGCAGTACTTC.

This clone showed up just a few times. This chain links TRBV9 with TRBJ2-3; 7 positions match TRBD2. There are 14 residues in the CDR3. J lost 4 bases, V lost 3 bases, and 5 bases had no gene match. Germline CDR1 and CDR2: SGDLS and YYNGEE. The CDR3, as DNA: TGTGCCAGCAGCGAGGGAGGGACTTCAGATACGCAGTATTTT. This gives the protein CASSEGGTSDTQYF.

In nucleotides, the CDR3 is TGTGCCACCGGGCAGGACTTTGATACGCAGTATTTT. Translating gives CATGQDFDTQYF. This chain joins TRBV24-1 and TRBJ2-3; a possible D gene is TRBD2 (5 bases). Germline CDR1 is KGHDR and CDR2 is SFDVKD. Trimming left V 9 bases short and J 6 bases short, with 12 bases between. The CDR3 is 12 residues long.